The TCR beta chain described here comes from a study of monozygotic twins with inflammatory bowel disease. The CDR3 is 13 residues long. Germline CDR1 and CDR2: MNHNY and SVGAGI (reference sequence). Each CDR3 protein gets one entry in TCRdb, which reprocessed the 5' RACE reads and gives no DNA. The sample includes 200,000 to 250,000 distinct CDR3 sequences. The V call is TRBV6-6, the J call TRBJ1-1. The sequence came from a human donor with ulcerative colitis or Crohn's disease, or a healthy co-twin of an affected twin (not recorded which). The sequenced sample was blood. The CDR3 sequence: CASSYRGVSEAFF.